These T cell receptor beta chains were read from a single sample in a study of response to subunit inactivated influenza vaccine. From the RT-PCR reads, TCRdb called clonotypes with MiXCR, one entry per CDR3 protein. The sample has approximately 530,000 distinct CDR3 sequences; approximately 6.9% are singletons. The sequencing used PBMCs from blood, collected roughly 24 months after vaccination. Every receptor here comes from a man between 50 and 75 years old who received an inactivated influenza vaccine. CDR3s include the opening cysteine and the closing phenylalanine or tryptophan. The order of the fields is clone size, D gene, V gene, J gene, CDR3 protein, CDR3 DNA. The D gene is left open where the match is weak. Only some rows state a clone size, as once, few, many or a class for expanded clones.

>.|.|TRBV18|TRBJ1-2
CASSPNTVNYGYTF
TGTGCCAGCTCACCAAACACAGTAAACTATGGCTACACCTTC
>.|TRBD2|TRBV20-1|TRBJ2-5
CSAKGLAGAEETQYF
TGCAGTGCTAAGGGCCTAGCGGGGGCCGAAGAGACCCAGTACTTC
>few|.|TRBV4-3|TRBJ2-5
CASSQDVETLETQYF
TGCGCCAGCAGCCAAGATGTGGAGACTCTAGAGACCCAGTACTTC
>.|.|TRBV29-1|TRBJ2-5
CSVEDKKYF
TGCAGCGTTGAAGATAAGAAGTACTTC
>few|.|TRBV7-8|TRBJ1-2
CASSSGTLANYGYTF
TGTGCCAGCAGCTCCGGGACATTGGCCAACTATGGCTACACCTTC
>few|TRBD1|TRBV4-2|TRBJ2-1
CASSQEGDRVFF
TGTGCCAGCAGCCAAGAGGGGGACAGAGTTTTCTTC
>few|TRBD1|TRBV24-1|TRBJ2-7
CATSTSSGGGYEQYF
TGTGCCACCAGTACAAGTTCAGGGGGCGGCTACGAGCAGTACTTC
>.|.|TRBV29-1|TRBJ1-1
CSVGRLNTEAFF
TGCAGCGTAGGACGGCTGAACACTGAAGCTTTCTTT
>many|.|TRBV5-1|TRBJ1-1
CASSLALQNTEAFF
TGCGCCAGCAGCTTGGCTCTACAGAACACTGAAGCTTTCTTT
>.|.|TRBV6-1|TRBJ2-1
CASSQLGRRASNEQFF
TGTGCCAGCAGCCAACTAGGACGGAGAGCCTCCAATGAGCAGTTCTTC
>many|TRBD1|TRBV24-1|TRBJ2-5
CATSDLVDRGRVETQYF
TGTGCCACCAGTGATTTAGTCGACAGGGGGCGAGTAGAGACCCAGTACTTC
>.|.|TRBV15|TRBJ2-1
CATSRDQIGASEQFF
TGTGCCACCAGCAGAGATCAAATCGGAGCAAGCGAGCAGTTCTTC
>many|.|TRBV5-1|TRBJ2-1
CASSLEAAMGYNEQFF
TGCGCCAGCAGCTTGGAGGCAGCGATGGGATACAATGAGCAGTTCTTC
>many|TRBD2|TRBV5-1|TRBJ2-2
CASSFRGDDTGELFF
TGCGCCAGCAGCTTCCGGGGGGACGACACCGGGGAGCTGTTTTTT
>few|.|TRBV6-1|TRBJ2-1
CASSEALPNEQFF
TGTGCCAGCAGTGAAGCGTTACCCAATGAGCAGTTCTTC
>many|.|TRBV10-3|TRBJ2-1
CAISDLVGLIGVNEQFF
TGTGCCATCAGTGATCTGGTTGGGCTTATCGGGGTAAATGAGCAGTTCTTC
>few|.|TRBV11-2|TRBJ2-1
CASSRFTGGNEQFF
TGTGCCAGCAGCCGGTTTACGGGTGGCAATGAGCAGTTCTTC
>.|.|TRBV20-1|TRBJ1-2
CSARDFPGSPTTNYGYTF
TGCAGTGCTAGAGATTTCCCAGGGTCCCCGACCACTAACTATGGCTACACCTTC
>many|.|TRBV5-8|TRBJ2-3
CASSFWGNTDTQYF
TGTGCCAGCAGTTTCTGGGGGAACACAGATACGCAGTATTTT
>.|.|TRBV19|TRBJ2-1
CASSLLKGPNEQFF
TGTGCCAGTAGCCTACTGAAGGGCCCCAATGAGCAGTTCTTC
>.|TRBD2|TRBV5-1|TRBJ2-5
CASSLGLAPETQYF
TGCGCCAGCAGCTTGGGACTAGCTCCGGAGACCCAGTACTTC
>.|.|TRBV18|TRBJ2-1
CASSPLEYNEQFF
TGTGCCAGCTCACCCCTAGAATACAATGAGCAGTTCTTC
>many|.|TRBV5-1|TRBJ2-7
CASSSHRIQTEPYEQYF
TGCGCCAGCAGCTCCCACCGTATCCAGACAGAACCCTACGAGCAGTACTTC
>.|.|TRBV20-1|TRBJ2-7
CSAKLTRRGEQYF
TGCAGTGCCAAATTAACTAGAAGGGGCGAGCAGTACTTC
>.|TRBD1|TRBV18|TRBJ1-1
CASSPLGQGDTEAFF
TGTGCCAGCTCACCCCTCGGACAGGGGGACACTGAAGCTTTCTTT
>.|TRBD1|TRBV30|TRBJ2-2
CAWLRTGGTGELFF
TGTGCCTGGTTAAGGACAGGGGGGACCGGGGAGCTGTTTTTT
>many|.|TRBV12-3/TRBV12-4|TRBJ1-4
CASTILGEKLFF
TGTGCCAGCACCATCCTGGGTGAAAAACTGTTTTTT
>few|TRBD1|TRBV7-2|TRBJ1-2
CAIPPKDRGLSGYTF
TGTGCCATCCCGCCCAAGGACAGGGGTCTGTCTGGCTACACCTTC
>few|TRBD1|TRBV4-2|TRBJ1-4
CASSQDMEGDRGFEKLFF
TGTGCCAGCAGCCAAGATATGGAAGGGGACAGGGGTTTTGAAAAACTGTTTTTT
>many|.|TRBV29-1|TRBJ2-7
CSVGDSREAEQYF
TGCAGCGTCGGAGATTCCAGGGAGGCCGAGCAGTACTTC
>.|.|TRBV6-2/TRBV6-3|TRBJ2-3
CASRIASSSTDTQYF
TGTGCCAGCAGAATAGCGTCATCTAGCACAGATACGCAGTATTTT
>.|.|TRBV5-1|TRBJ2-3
CASSFPSGASTDTQYF
TGCGCCAGCAGCTTTCCTTCGGGGGCTAGCACAGATACGCAGTATTTT
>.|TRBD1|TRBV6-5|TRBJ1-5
CASSYSIGTGGAGNQPQHF
TGTGCCAGCAGTTACTCGATCGGGACAGGGGGTGCGGGCAATCAGCCCCAGCATTTT
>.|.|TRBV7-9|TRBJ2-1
CASSPSGQLSEQFF
TGTGCCAGCAGCCCGTCCGGACAGTTGAGTGAGCAGTTCTTC
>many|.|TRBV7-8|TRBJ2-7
CASSPMTGYEQYF
TGTGCCAGCAGCCCAATGACAGGCTACGAGCAGTACTTC
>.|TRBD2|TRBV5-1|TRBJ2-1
CASSPQTSRNYGNEQFF
TGCGCCAGCAGCCCACAGACTAGCCGCAATTATGGCAATGAGCAGTTCTTC
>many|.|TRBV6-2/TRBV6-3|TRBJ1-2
CASSYSIGHYGYTF
TGTGCCAGCAGTTACTCGATCGGACACTATGGCTACACCTTC
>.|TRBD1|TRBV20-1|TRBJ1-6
CSARDRGTSPLHF
TGCAGTGCGCGGGACAGGGGCACTTCACCCCTCCACTTT
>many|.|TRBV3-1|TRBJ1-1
CASSHWTLDTEAFF
TGTGCCAGCAGCCATTGGACGTTGGACACTGAAGCTTTCTTT
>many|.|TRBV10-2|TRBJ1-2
CASTQRGDRYGYTF
TGCGCCAGCACCCAGAGAGGGGATCGCTATGGCTACACCTTC
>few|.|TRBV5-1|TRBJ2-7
CASATQGGSYEQYF
TGCGCCAGTGCGACCCAGGGGGGGTCCTACGAGCAGTACTTC
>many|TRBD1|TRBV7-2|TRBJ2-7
CASSSRQGAYEQYF
TGTGCCAGCAGTTCTCGACAGGGGGCCTACGAGCAGTACTTC
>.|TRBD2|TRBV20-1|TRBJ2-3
CSARDTERDLTDTQYF
TGCAGTGCTAGAGATACCGAGCGGGACCTCACAGATACGCAGTATTTT
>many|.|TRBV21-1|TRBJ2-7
CASIWSEGCYEQYF
TGTGCCAGCATCTGGTCGGAGGGGTGTTACGAGCAGTACTTC
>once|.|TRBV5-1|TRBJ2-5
CASRPRRDKDTQYF
TGCGCCAGCAGGCCGCGCCGGGACAAAGATACCCAGTACTTC
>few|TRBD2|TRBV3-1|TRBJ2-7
CASSQVASGSIPYEQYF
TGTGCCAGCAGCCAAGTGGCTAGCGGGAGTATCCCCTACGAGCAGTACTTC
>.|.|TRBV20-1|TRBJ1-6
CSARDASKNRGSGGNSPLHF
TGCAGTGCTAGAGATGCCTCCAAAAATCGGGGGTCGGGGGGTAATTCACCCCTCCACTTT
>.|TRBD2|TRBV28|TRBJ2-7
CASSSHSGGALEQYF
TGTGCCAGCAGTTCCCATAGCGGGGGGGCTCTTGAGCAGTACTTC
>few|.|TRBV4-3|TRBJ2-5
CASSQGSGSVETQYF
TGCGCCAGCAGCCAAGGCTCAGGGTCCGTTGAGACCCAGTACTTC
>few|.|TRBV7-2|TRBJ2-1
CASSVSVIDYNEQFF
TGTGCCAGCAGCGTTAGCGTAATTGACTACAATGAGCAGTTCTTC
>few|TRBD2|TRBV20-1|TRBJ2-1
CSAYLGLAADNEQFF
TGCAGTGCATACCTCGGACTAGCGGCGGACAATGAGCAGTTCTTC
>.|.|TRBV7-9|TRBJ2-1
CASSSVLYYNEQFF
TGTGCCAGCAGCTCCGTCCTTTACTACAATGAGCAGTTCTTC
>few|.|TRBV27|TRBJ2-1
CASSLTGAPFNEQFF
TGTGCCAGCAGTTTAACTGGGGCCCCCTTCAATGAGCAGTTCTTC
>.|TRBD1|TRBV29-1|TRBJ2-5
CSVDRTGEVETQYF
TGCAGCGTTGACAGGACAGGGGAGGTTGAGACCCAGTACTTC
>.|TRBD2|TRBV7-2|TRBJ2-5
CASSYSGGRETQYF
TGTGCCAGCAGCTATAGCGGGGGTAGGGAGACCCAGTACTTC